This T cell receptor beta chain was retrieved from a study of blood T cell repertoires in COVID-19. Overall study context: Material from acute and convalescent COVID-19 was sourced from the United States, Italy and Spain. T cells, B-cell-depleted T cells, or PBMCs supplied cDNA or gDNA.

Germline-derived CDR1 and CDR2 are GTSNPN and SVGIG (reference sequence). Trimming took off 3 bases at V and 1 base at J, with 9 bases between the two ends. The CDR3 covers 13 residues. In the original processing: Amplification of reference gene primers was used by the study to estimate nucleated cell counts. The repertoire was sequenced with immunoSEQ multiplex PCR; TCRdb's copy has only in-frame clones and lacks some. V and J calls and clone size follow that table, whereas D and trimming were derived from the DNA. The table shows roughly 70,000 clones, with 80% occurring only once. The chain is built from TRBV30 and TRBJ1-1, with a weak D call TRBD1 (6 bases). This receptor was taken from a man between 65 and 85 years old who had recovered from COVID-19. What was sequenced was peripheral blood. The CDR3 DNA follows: TGTGCCTGGAGCCGACAGGAGAACACTGAAGCTTTCTTT. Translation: CAWSRQENTEAFF.